The sequence of this T cell receptor (beta chain) was determined in a study of T-cell reconstitution after alpha-beta-depleted transplantation in children listed by TCRdb under 2016. General notes on the study: T-cell immune reconstitution after TCRalphabeta/CD19-depleted allogeneic hematopoietic cell transplantation in children was quantitatively tracked in the study by means of TCR repertoire profiling. Results the study describes overall, beyond this receptor: About two months after transplant, the apparently early recovery of alphabetaT-cell counts reportedly depended on just several hundred clones that had expanded rapidly and came from non-depleted graft cells. Hyperexpanded clone frequencies declined over subsequent months; after one year, T-cell counts and TCRbeta diversity were mostly attributed to newly produced T cells. In some patients, the high TCRbeta diversity seen at day 60 was put down to recipient T cells and intrathymic progenitors that had survived conditioning.

Library preparation was by PCR. The sequencing machine was an Illumina HiSeq 2500. Molecular barcoding was employed in the preparation of TCR libraries, with unique molecular identifiers being used to normalize TCRbeta repertoire quantification. TCRdb trimmed the raw reads at Q25, called clones with MiXCR and kept productive beta chains. Each CDR3 protein appears once, grouped with its most common genes and DNA. This sample holds 95,000 to 120,000 distinct CDR3 sequences; approximately 6.4% were observed only once. More than 20% of the sample is taken by the ten largest. CDR1 and CDR2 (PRHDT, FYEKMQ) derive from the germline V gene (reference sequence). V loses 6 bases of germline sequence and J loses 5 bases, and the interval between the two ends is 14 bases. The CDR3 spans 14 residues, from the cysteine through the phenylalanine. Only the CDR3 DNA stays, 42 bases, in frame from base 1. This clonotype appeared many times. There is no known antigen for this receptor. It has no much larger one-base neighbor in the sample; base qualities were not kept.

The label giving this sample's treatment or condition can be read as: allogeneic hematopoietic cell transplantation with graft depleted of TCRalphabeta T cells and CD19 B cells. Transplant recipients were children who received TCRalphabeta/CD19-depleted allogeneic hematopoietic cell grafts. The chain uses TRBV13 and TRBJ2-1; the D gene cannot be resolved beyond TRBD1 or TRBD2, each matching 5 bases. The source material was PBMCs, mostly from graft donor cells, sampled 360 days after TCRalphabeta/CD19-depleted stem cell transplant. The sequence derives from a male patient aged 2-10 years who had a stem cell transplant for acute lymphoblastic leukemia, so the T cells may come from the graft donor. For the CDR3, the sequence is CASSPGRRDNEQFF. The DNA sequence follows: TGTGCCAGCAGTCCGGGACGCCGAGACAATGAGCAGTTCTTC.